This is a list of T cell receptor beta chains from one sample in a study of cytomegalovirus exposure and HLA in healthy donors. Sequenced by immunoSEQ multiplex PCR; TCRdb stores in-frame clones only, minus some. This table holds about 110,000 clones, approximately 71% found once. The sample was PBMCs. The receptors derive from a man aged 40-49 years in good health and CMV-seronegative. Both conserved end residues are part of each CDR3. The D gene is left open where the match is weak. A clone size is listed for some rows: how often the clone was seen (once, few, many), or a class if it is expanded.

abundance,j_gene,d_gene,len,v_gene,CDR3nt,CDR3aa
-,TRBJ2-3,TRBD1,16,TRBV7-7,TGTGCTAGCAGCTTAGGGCGGACAGGGATGGGAGATACGCAGTATTTT,CASSLGRTGMGDTQYF
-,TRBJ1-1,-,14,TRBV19,TGTGCCAGTAGTATTAATCGAGGGAACACTGAAGCTTTCTTT,CASSINRGNTEAFF
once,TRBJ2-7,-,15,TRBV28,TGTGCCAGCAGTCCACCCGGGGGGCGTCGAGGCGAGCAGTACTTC,CASSPPGGRRGEQYF
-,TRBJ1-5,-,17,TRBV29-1,TGCAGCGTCTCAATAGGGCCTTTGGGGGGTGGCAATCAGCCCCAGCATTTT,CSVSIGPLGGGNQPQHF
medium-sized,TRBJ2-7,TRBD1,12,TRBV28,TGTGCCAGCAGGGGACAGGTCGACGAGCAGTACTTC,CASRGQVDEQYF
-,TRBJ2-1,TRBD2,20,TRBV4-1,TGCGCCAGCAGCCAAGATGGGCCTTTGGTAGCGGGGTTCTCCTACAATGAGCAGTTCTTC,CASSQDGPLVAGFSYNEQFF
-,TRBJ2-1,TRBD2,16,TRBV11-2,TGTGCCAGCAGCTTGAGGGCGGGGGTTATAAAGAATGAGCAGTTCTTC,CASSLRAGVIKNEQFF
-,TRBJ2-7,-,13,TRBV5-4,TGTGCCAGCAGCCGAACAGGCATGGACGAGCAGTACTTC,CASSRTGMDEQYF
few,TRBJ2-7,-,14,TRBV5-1,TGCGCCAGCAGCTTGGGGCCACCCTCCTACGAGCAGTACTTC,CASSLGPPSYEQYF
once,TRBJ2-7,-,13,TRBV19,TGTGCCAGTAGTACCTCCGGGACCTACGAGCAGTACTTC,CASSTSGTYEQYF
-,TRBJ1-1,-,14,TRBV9,TGTGCCAGCAGCGTAGACGGTGTGAACACTGAAGCTTTCTTT,CASSVDGVNTEAFF
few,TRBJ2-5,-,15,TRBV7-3,TGTGCCAGCAGCTTACGCGGTGGGGGGTCAGAGACCCAGTACTTC,CASSLRGGGSETQYF
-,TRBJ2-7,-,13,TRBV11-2,TGTGCCAGCAGAGAAACTTCGGGATACGAGCAGTACTTC,CASRETSGYEQYF
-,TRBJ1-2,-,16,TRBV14,TGTGCCAGCAGCCCAGGTGTGGGGGCAGGGCGCTATGGCTACACCTTC,CASSPGVGAGRYGYTF
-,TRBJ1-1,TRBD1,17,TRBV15,TGTGCCACCAGCAGAGCCGCCTCCGGGACAGTGAACACTGAAGCTTTCTTT,CATSRAASGTVNTEAFF
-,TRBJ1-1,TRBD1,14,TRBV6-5,TGTGCCAGCAGTCCGGGGACAGGGGCTAGTGAAGCTTTCTTT,CASSPGTGASEAFF
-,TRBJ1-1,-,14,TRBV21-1,TGTGCCAGCAACCGGGGACAGGAGAACACTGAAGCTTTCTTT,CASNRGQENTEAFF
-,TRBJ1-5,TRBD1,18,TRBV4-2,TGTGCCAGCAGCCGGGGACAGGTCAACCCCACCGCCGTTCAGCCCCAGCATTTT,CASSRGQVNPTAVQPQHF
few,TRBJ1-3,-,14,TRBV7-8,TGTGCCAGCAGCTTAACAGGCTCTGGAAACACCATATATTTT,CASSLTGSGNTIYF
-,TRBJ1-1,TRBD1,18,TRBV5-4,TGTGCCAGCAGCTTGCCCCAACAGGGGGCCGGGGGAAACACTGAAGCTTTCTTT,CASSLPQQGAGGNTEAFF
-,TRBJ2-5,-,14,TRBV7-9,TGTGCCAGCAGCTTAGCATCGGGTGTAGAGACCCAGTACTTC,CASSLASGVETQYF
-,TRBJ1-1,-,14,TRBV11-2,TGTGCCAGCAGCTTAGTGGGCGCAAGTACTGAAGCTTTCTTT,CASSLVGASTEAFF
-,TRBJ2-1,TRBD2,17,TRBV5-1,TGCGCCAGCAGCTACCGGACTAGCGGGGGTCACTACAATGAGCAGTTCTTC,CASSYRTSGGHYNEQFF
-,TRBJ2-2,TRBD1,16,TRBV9,TGTGCCAGCAGCCCTACGCCCGGGACAGCCACCGGGGAGCTGTTTTTT,CASSPTPGTATGELFF
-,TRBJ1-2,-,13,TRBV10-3,TGTGCCATCAGTGATTGGGGAGTAGATGGCTACACCTTC,CAISDWGVDGYTF